Each of the 3 T cell receptor beta chains below was sequenced from the same sample in a study of blood T cell repertoires in COVID-19. Profiled with immunoSEQ multiplex PCR; TCRdb holds only in-frame clones, not every one. The table records approximately 97,000 clones, roughly 84% of them present only once. Specimen: peripheral blood. The receptors stem from a human donor in a cohort sampled during active COVID-19.

This chain links TRBV6-5 with TRBJ2-6; D might be TRBD2 (5 bases). Germline V lookup: CDR1 MNHEY, CDR2 SVGAGI. CDR3 size: 15 residues. With 6 bases removed from V and 2 bases from J, the gap between germline ends came to 11 bases. CDR3 sequence reads: CASRFQEAGANVLTF. CDR3 sequence (DNA): TGTGCCAGCAGATTTCAGGAGGCTGGGGCCAACGTCCTGACTTTC.

This chain joins TRBV29-1 and TRBJ1-3, with TRBD1 identical over 8 bases. The CDR3 consists of 14 residues. CDR1 and CDR2 from the germline V gene are SQVTM and ANQGSEA. V shed 5 bases, J shed 0 bases, and the junction held 3 bases outside the gene matches. The CDR3 here is CSVRQGLSGNTIYF. In DNA, the CDR3 is TGCAGCGTTAGACAGGGGCTCTCTGGAAACACCATATATTTT.

The rearrangement links TRBV5-1 to TRBJ2-2; D remains unclear. This CDR3 comprises 17 residues. V was shortened by 2 bases and J by 0 bases, with 14 bases between the two germline ends. Germline V gene sequence: CDR1 SGHRS, CDR2 YFSETQ. The CDR3 protein is CASSFLPVAANTGELFF. The CDR3 nucleotides read TGCGCCAGCAGCTTCCTTCCCGTGGCCGCGAACACCGGGGAGCTGTTTTTT.